Listed below are T cell receptor beta chains from one sample, sequenced in a study of cytomegalovirus exposure and HLA in healthy donors. Method: immunoSEQ multiplex PCR; TCRdb's copy keeps in-frame clones and lacks some. Of 120,000 or so clones listed, 75% were seen once; the top ten hold under 3.5%. Sequencing was done on a sample of PBMCs. These receptors all stem from a woman aged 45-65 years in good health and CMV-seronegative. Both conserved end residues are part of each CDR3. A D gene is named only where the DNA matches it firmly. Some rows have no size entry. The others give once, few or many, or a class for an expanded clone.

.	TRBV27	.	TRBJ2-7	TGTGCCAGCAGTTTAGGGGGGTTATTATTCGAGCAGTACTTC	CASSLGGLLFEQYF
few	TRBV5-6	.	TRBJ2-7	TGTGCCAGCAGCTTGGGGCAGGGGGGTTACGAGCAGTACTTC	CASSLGQGGYEQYF
.	TRBV29-1	TRBD2	TRBJ2-3	TGCAGCGTTGTTCGGCTAGCGGGCCCAGATACGCAGTATTTT	CSVVRLAGPDTQYF
once	TRBV7-2	.	TRBJ2-1	TGTGCCAGCAGCTTATCTGGCGGGTCCTACAATGAGCAGTTCTTC	CASSLSGGSYNEQFF
.	TRBV10-3	TRBD1	TRBJ1-3	TGTGCCATCAGTCTGACAGGGGTAGGAAACACCATATATTTT	CAISLTGVGNTIYF
few	TRBV9	.	TRBJ1-1	TGTGCCAGCAGCCTAGAAGTCGGCAGGGAAACTTTCTTT	CASSLEVGRETFF
.	TRBV28	TRBD1	TRBJ1-5	TGTGCCAGCAGTCTTGACAGGGCTGGTCAGCCCCAGCATTTT	CASSLDRAGQPQHF
.	TRBV7-9	TRBD2	TRBJ2-7	TGTGCCAGCAGCTTACTTAGCGGGAGCAGAGACGAGCAGTACTTC	CASSLLSGSRDEQYF
.	TRBV18	.	TRBJ1-5	TGTGCCAGCTCCCCGACCGGGAATCAGCCCCAGCATTTT	CASSPTGNQPQHF
once	TRBV28	.	TRBJ1-2	TGTGCCAGCAGACCGGGACTGATGACCTATGGCTACACCTTC	CASRPGLMTYGYTF
.	TRBV10-3	.	TRBJ2-7	TGTGCCATCAGTCGACAGACCTACGAGCAGTACTTC	CAISRQTYEQYF
.	TRBV9	.	TRBJ2-7	TGTGCCAGCAGCGTTGCTAGTTGGTCCTACGAGCAGTACTTC	CASSVASWSYEQYF
few	TRBV6-6	.	TRBJ2-2	TGTGCCAGCAGTTCGGGACAAAACACCGGGGAGCTGTTTTTT	CASSSGQNTGELFF
.	TRBV28	.	TRBJ2-5	TGTGCCAGCAGCACCTCCCCCTACAGGAACCAAGAGACCCAGTACTTC	CASSTSPYRNQETQYF
.	TRBV4-3	.	TRBJ1-2	TGCGCCAGCAGCCCTGCAGGGGTCGATGGCTACACCTTC	CASSPAGVDGYTF
.	TRBV7-2	.	TRBJ2-1	TGTGCCAGCAGCTTGAGAAACTTGATGGAGATTGAGCAGTTCTTC	CASSLRNLMEIEQFF
few	TRBV28	.	TRBJ1-1	TGTGCCAGCAGTTTCTCGCTTTCCGCGGACACTGGGACTGAAGCTTTCTTT	CASSFSLSADTGTEAFF
.	TRBV5-6	TRBD2	TRBJ2-1	TGTGCCAGCAGCTTCGTAGCGGGAGTGGCCTACAATGAGCAGTTCTTC	CASSFVAGVAYNEQFF
.	TRBV7-2	TRBD1	TRBJ2-7	TGTGCCAGCAGCTTAGGCACAGGGGATGTCTACGAGCAGTACTTC	CASSLGTGDVYEQYF
.	TRBV15	.	TRBJ1-2	TGTGCCACCATCCCGGGACACGGGTCGGACTATGGCTACACCTTC	CATIPGHGSDYGYTF
.	TRBV15	.	TRBJ2-5	TGTGCCACCAGCAGAGATTGGAGGGGACAAGAGACCCAGTACTTC	CATSRDWRGQETQYF
.	TRBV4-3	TRBD2	TRBJ2-3	TGCGCCAGCAGCCCCTTAGGAGCGGGAGAATTGGATACGCAGTATTTT	CASSPLGAGELDTQYF
.	TRBV30	.	TRBJ1-1	TGTGCCCGAATGCCCGGAGGGAACACTGAAGCTTTCTTT	CARMPGGNTEAFF
.	TRBV30	TRBD2	TRBJ2-1	TGTGCCTGGAGTTATATGGCGACTAGCGGTGAGCAGTTCTTC	CAWSYMATSGEQFF
.	TRBV5-1	TRBD1	TRBJ2-5	TGCGCCAGCAGCTTGCGGGGACAGGGCTGGAGGGAGACCCAGTACTTC	CASSLRGQGWRETQYF
few	TRBV11-1	.	TRBJ2-7	TGTGCCAGCAGCGATATGCGGCACGAGCAGTACTTC	CASSDMRHEQYF
.	TRBV7-2	.	TRBJ2-6	TGTGCCAGCAGCTCCGGGGCGGGAGGGGCCAACGTCCTGACTTTC	CASSSGAGGANVLTF
.	TRBV30	.	TRBJ2-7	TGTGCCTGGGATACAGGGATCTCCTACGAGCAGTACTTC	CAWDTGISYEQYF
.	TRBV19	TRBD1	TRBJ1-5	TGTGCCAGTAGTTCCACAGGGGAGCCCCAGCATTTT	CASSSTGEPQHF